Below, 19 T cell receptor beta chains from the same sample are listed, as sequenced in a study of response to subunit inactivated influenza vaccine. A single record per CDR3 protein comes from TCRdb applying MiXCR to the RT-PCR reads. This table holds fewer than 550,000 distinct CDR3 sequences, about 25% found once. The sample in question was CD4+ T cells sorted from PBMCs, obtained less than 6 days after vaccination. Receptor source: a man in his fifties or sixties who received an inactivated influenza vaccine.

This clonotype was counted a few times. The J gene is TRBJ2-1, the V gene TRBV24-1; tentatively, D is TRBD2 (5 bases). This CDR3 spans 15 amino acids. CDR1 is KGHDR, CDR2 SFDVKD, per germline. V dropped 7 bases and J dropped 0 bases, with 12 bases sitting between them. CDR3 in DNA: TGTGCCACCAGGTCTTCGGGGAGCTCCTACAATGAGCAGTTCTTC. Protein: CATRSSGSSYNEQFF.

V is TRBV2 and J is TRBJ2-1; the match to TRBD1 covers 12 bases. The germline V gene has CDR1 SNHLY and CDR2 FYNNEI. The CDR3 is 15 amino acids. V shed 6 bases, J shed 7 bases, and the junction held 7 bases outside the gene matches. CDR3 sequence reads: CASRGDRGLGNEQFF. Written as DNA, the CDR3 is TGTGCCAGCAGAGGGGACAGGGGGCTCGGGAATGAGCAGTTCTTC.

The chain joins TRBV5-1 to TRBJ2-3, with 8 bases that match TRBD1. This CDR3 contains 16 residues. Unmatched junction bases numbered 5, after V lost 2 bases and J lost 0 bases. The germline gives CDR1 SGHRS, CDR2 YFSETQ. The chain's CDR3 is CASSLGTGSSTDTQYF. The CDR3 DNA follows: TGCGCCAGCAGCTTAGGGACAGGCTCTAGCACAGATACGCAGTATTTT.

At least ten counts were recorded for this clonotype. V and J are TRBV12-3 or TRBV12-4 and TRBJ1-5, with a tentative D call TRBD1 (5 bases). This CDR3 contains 14 residues. The germline V and J ends were trimmed by 2 bases and 1 base, with 6 bases remaining between them. The CDR3 DNA follows: TGTGCCAGCAGTTTATGGGGGAGCAATCAGCCCCAGCATTTT. It specifies CASSLWGSNQPQHF.

This rearrangement joins TRBV7-3 to TRBJ2-3; 9 bases are shared with TRBD2. Losses at the gene ends were 4 bases for V and 6 bases for J; bases not matched to a gene: 5. The CDR3 is 14 amino acids. CDR1 SGHTA and CDR2 FQGTGA come from the germline V gene. The CDR3 sequence is CASSSGLASDTQYF. The CDR3 coding sequence is TGTGCCAGCAGCTCCGGACTAGCGTCCGATACGCAGTATTTT.

This clonotype was observed a handful of times. The chain uses TRBV5-1 and TRBJ2-1; possible D gene TRBD1, 7 bases. The CDR3 is 15 residues long. CDR1 is SGHRS and CDR2 is YFSETQ in the germline V gene. Trimming took 4 bases from V and 1 from J, leaving 12 bases between them. CDR3 nucleotide sequence: TGCGCCAGCAGCGCGGGGACAGTGTCCTACAATGAGCAGTTCTTC. It is translated as CASSAGTVSYNEQFF.

The chain joins TRBV7-9 to TRBJ2-3, with 8 bases fitting TRBD1. Germline V gives CDR1 SEHNR, CDR2 FQNEAQ (reference sequence). The CDR3 runs 16 residues. V lost 6 bases to trimming and J lost 2 bases; unmatched junction nucleotides: 10. CDR3 coding DNA: TGTGCCAGCAGAGCTGGGACAGGCACGTACACAGATACGCAGTATTTT. The encoded protein is CASRAGTGTYTDTQYF.

With respect to this clonotype: The junction and the germline gene differ at one end; a read error may be behind it. The rearrangement joins TRBV18 to TRBJ1-4, with TRBD1 matching over 7 bases. CDR1 is KGHSH and CDR2 is LQKENI in the germline V gene. CDR3 size: 15 residues. CDR3 protein: CASSPQGRGNEKLFF. Here the CDR3 DNA reads TGTGCCAGCTCCCCACAGGGGCGAGGGAATGAAAAACTGTTTTTT.

The sample holds a few counts of this clonotype. The chain has TRBV6-1 and TRBJ1-4; possibly TRBD1 for D (5 bases). Germline V gene lookup returns CDR1 MNHNS and CDR2 SASEGT. V lost 7 bases and J lost 2, with 14 bases in between. CDR3 length: 15 amino acids. The CDR3 here is CASTPPGRTNEKLFF. Written as DNA, the CDR3 is TGTGCCAGCACCCCGCCGGGGCGGACTAATGAAAAACTGTTTTTT.

V gene TRBV5-4 combines with J gene TRBJ2-3; 14 positions agree with TRBD2. J was trimmed by 4 bases and V by 0 bases; bases with no gene match: 4. Germline V gene sequence: CDR1 SGHNT, CDR2 YYREEE (reference sequence). This CDR3 is 17 amino acids long. The CDR3 nucleotides read TGTGCCAGCAGCTTGGGCGGGACTAGCGGGAGACCAGATACGCAGTATTTT. Its translation is CASSLGGTSGRPDTQYF.

This clonotype was recorded a few times. The J gene is TRBJ1-1, the V gene TRBV7-2; no clear D gene. Germline-derived CDR1 and CDR2 are SGHTA and FQGNSA. This CDR3 has 15 residues. V dropped 0 bases and J dropped 1 base, with 9 bases sitting between them. The CDR3 nucleotides are TGTGCCAGCAGCTTAGCGCGAACACAGAACACTGAAGCTTTCTTT. Encoded protein: CASSLARTQNTEAFF.

This chain joins TRBV7-2 and TRBJ2-7; 7 nucleotides match TRBD2. The ends lost 3 bases at V and 0 bases at J; junction bases unmatched: 11. CDR1 is SGHTA, CDR2 FQGNSA, per germline. CDR3 size: 17 residues. CDR3 loop: CASSFTKDGRVSYEQYF. Written as DNA, the CDR3 is TGTGCCAGCAGCTTCACCAAGGATGGGAGGGTCTCCTACGAGCAGTACTTC.

This clonotype was seen only a few times. V and J are TRBV2 and TRBJ2-5; 9 bases agree with TRBD2. Germline V lookup: CDR1 SNHLY, CDR2 FYNNEI. The CDR3 covers 13 residues. V lost 10 bases, J lost 2 bases, and 5 bases stayed unmatched. CDR3 loop: CATRLAEQETQYF. In DNA form, the CDR3 reads TGTGCCACCAGACTAGCGGAACAAGAGACCCAGTACTTC.

The CDR3 reads CASSLQGTVYEQYF. The CDR3 region has the DNA TGTGCCAGCAGCTTACAAGGGACAGTCTACGAGCAGTACTTC. The chain carries TRBV7-2 and TRBJ2-7; 7 nucleotides agree with TRBD1. This CDR3 contains 14 residues. V gave up 2 bases and J gave up 3 bases; unmatched junction bases: 4. CDR1 and CDR2 from the germline V gene are SGHTA and FQGNSA.

The chain joins TRBV5-1 to TRBJ1-5; TRBD1 matches 7 bases. Germline V gene sequence: CDR1 SGHRS, CDR2 YFSETQ. J lost 5 bases, V lost 0 bases, and 5 bases had no gene match. The CDR3 is made up of 15 amino acids. The CDR3: CASSLGPRGDQPQHF. The CDR3 coding sequence is TGCGCCAGCAGCTTGGGTCCCAGGGGGGATCAGCCCCAGCATTTT.

This clonotype was picked up a small number of times. The chain joins TRBV7-9 to TRBJ2-3, with D possibly TRBD1 on 6 matching bases. Germline CDR1 is SEHNR and CDR2 is FQNEAQ (reference sequence). There are 15 residues in the CDR3. Trimming left V 4 bases short and J 6 bases short, with 17 bases between. The CDR3 DNA is TGTGCCAGCAGCTCACGTGGGGGCGGAGTGGATACGCAGTATTTT. This codes for CASSSRGGGVDTQYF.

This clonotype was found a few times. This rearrangement joins TRBV7-8 to TRBJ1-5, with TRBD1 identical over 9 bases. The length of the CDR3 is 15 residues. Germline V CDR1 and CDR2: SGHVS, FQNEAQ. J gave up 7 bases and V 4 bases, and 8 bases lay outside the gene matches. The CDR3 DNA sequence: TGTGCCAGCAGCTCGCCGGGACAGGGTTACCAGCCCCAGCATTTT. Translating gives CASSSPGQGYQPQHF.

The chain carries TRBV12-3 or TRBV12-4 and TRBJ2-1; TRBD2 matches 7 bases. V lost 2 bases to trimming and J lost 4 bases; unmatched junction nucleotides: 11. This CDR3 contains 17 residues. The CDR3 DNA reads as TGTGCCAGCAGTTTACGGGCGGGAGTCTCGATTTACAATGAGCAGTTCTTC. The encoded protein is CASSLRAGVSIYNEQFF.

This clonotype has more than one count but fewer than ten. The chain recombines TRBV24-1 with TRBJ2-5, with no clear D. With 0 bases removed from V and 9 bases from J, the gap between germline ends came to 10 bases. The CDR3 loop spans 13 amino acids. Germline values: CDR1 KGHDR, CDR2 SFDVKD. CDR3 DNA: TGTGCCACCAGTGATTTGACAGTGACGCCCCAGTACTTC. Its protein is CATSDLTVTPQYF.